The rows below give T cell receptor beta chains drawn from one sample of a study of T cell changes during pregnancy in multiple sclerosis. Profiled with immunoSEQ multiplex PCR; TCRdb holds only in-frame clones, not every one. The sample lists around 55,000 clones; 90% to 95% were seen once. Material: CD8+ T cells from peripheral blood mononuclear cells, obtained in the second trimester of pregnancy. These receptors were collected from a female donor with multiple sclerosis, enrolled in a pregnancy study. Both conserved end residues are part of each CDR3.

>TRBV9|TRBJ2-2
CASSARDRNTGELFF
>TRBV6-6|TRBJ1-1
CASSIFAGTEAFF
>TRBV4-3|TRBJ2-1
CASSQDGYTYNEQFF
>TRBV27|TRBJ2-7
CASSYGFGSYEQYF
>TRBV7-9|TRBJ1-6
CASSADNSPLHF
>TRBV5-4|TRBJ2-3
CASSGTLDTQYF
>TRBV25-1|TRBJ1-2
CASSEETWGRGYGYTF
>TRBV27|TRBJ2-7
CASSLQLAVTYEQYF
>TRBV19|TRBJ2-3
CASSSVVNTDTQYF
>TRBV7-2|TRBJ2-2
CASSQTSGGLELFF
>TRBV19|TRBJ1-5
CASSIPPQPQHF
>TRBV6-1|TRBJ2-7
CASRQAYEQYF
>TRBV6-4|TRBJ2-2
CASRGGSNTGELFF
>TRBV19|TRBJ1-4
CASSITRFIGATNEKLFF
>TRBV7-9|TRBJ2-2
CASSWGIGLINTGELFF
>TRBV7-9|TRBJ1-2
CASSSSPGHINYGYTF
>TRBV29-1|TRBJ2-1
CSVEGYEQFF
>TRBV29-1|TRBJ1-1
CSVDLGDGDTEAFF
>TRBV6-1|TRBJ2-5
CASTPQGGGGETQYF
>TRBV6-5|TRBJ2-5
CATLTSGGSQETQYF
>TRBV2|TRBJ2-7
CASRWETGAYEQYF
>TRBV27|TRBJ1-5
CASSIGQGAIQPQHF
>TRBV6-1|TRBJ2-7
CASSESGTGPYEQYF
>TRBV6-5|TRBJ2-2
CASSYQDSTGELFF
>TRBV19|TRBJ1-2
CASTGTGRGYTF
>TRBV28|TRBJ2-1
CASGQGGDEQFF
>TRBV7-2|TRBJ2-1
CASSFGGPSYNEQFF
>TRBV4-2|TRBJ2-1
CASSQEGTGGDEQFF
>TRBV29-1|TRBJ2-1
CSVDSRRSYNEQFF
>TRBV5-1|TRBJ2-6
CASLRDMSSGANVLTF
>TRBV10-1|TRBJ1-1
CASSESGAGGGTEAFF
>TRBV5-1|TRBJ2-1
CASSLGGLNEQFF
>TRBV5-4|TRBJ1-1
CASSPGAGMNTEAFF
>TRBV10-1|TRBJ2-3
CASSESFRGSEPNTDTQYF
>TRBV7-9|TRBJ2-7
CASSPGHNYEQYF
>TRBV2|TRBJ2-1
CASSELGTGDYNEQFF
>TRBV27|TRBJ2-7
CASSRGFKGSRGYEQYF
>TRBV10-2|TRBJ2-3
CASSGVAGSTDTQYF
>TRBV19|TRBJ2-1
CASSPYLAGDDNEQFF
>TRBV5-8|TRBJ1-1
CASSSWVALGTEAFF